This T cell receptor beta chain was identified in a study of T cell changes during pregnancy in multiple sclerosis. Points on this clone: Distinct nucleotide sequences in the sample also encode this CDR3.

TCRdb's copy holds only in-frame clones and misses some; the assay was immunoSEQ multiplex PCR. Of roughly 48,000 clones listed, roughly 85% were seen once; the top ten hold roughly 1.2%. The starting material was CD4+ T cells from peripheral blood mononuclear cells, obtained in the second trimester of pregnancy. The origin of this receptor is a female donor with multiple sclerosis, enrolled in a pregnancy study.

CDR3 nucleotide sequence: TGTGCCAGCAGACGAGAGGGAGGGACAGATACGCAGTATTTT. Encoded protein: CASRREGGTDTQYF. This chain joins TRBV2 and TRBJ2-3; 7 bases map to TRBD2. Germline CDR1 is SNHLY and CDR2 is FYNNEI. Germline trimming cut 6 bases from V and 3 bases from J; bases unmatched to any gene: 6. The CDR3 loop spans 14 amino acids.